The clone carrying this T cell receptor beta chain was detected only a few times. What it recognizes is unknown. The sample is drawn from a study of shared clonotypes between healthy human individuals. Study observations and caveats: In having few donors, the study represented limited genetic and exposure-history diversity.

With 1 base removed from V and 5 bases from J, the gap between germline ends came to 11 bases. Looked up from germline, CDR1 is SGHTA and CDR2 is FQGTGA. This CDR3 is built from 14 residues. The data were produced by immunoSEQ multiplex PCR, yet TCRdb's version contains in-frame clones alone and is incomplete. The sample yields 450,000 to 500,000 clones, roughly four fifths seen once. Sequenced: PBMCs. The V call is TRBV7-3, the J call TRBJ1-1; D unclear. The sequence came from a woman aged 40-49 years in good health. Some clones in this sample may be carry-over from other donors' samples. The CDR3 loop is CASSLKGEATEAFF. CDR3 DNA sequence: TGTGCCAGCAGCTTAAAGGGTGAAGCGACTGAAGCTTTCTTT.